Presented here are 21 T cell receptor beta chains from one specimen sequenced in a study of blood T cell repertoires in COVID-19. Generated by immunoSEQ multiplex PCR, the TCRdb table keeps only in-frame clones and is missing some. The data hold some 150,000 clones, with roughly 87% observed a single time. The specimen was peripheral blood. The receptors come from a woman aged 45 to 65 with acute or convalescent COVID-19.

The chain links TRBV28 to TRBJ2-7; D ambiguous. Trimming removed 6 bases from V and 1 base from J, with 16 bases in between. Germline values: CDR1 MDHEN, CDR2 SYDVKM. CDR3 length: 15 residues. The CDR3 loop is CASRGTVVESYEQYF. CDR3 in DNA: TGTGCCAGCAGGGGCACTGTTGTAGAGTCCTACGAGCAGTACTTC.

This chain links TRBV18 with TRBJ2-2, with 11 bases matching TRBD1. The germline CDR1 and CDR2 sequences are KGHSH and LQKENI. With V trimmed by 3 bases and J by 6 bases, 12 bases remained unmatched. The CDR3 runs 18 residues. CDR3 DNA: TGTGCCAGCTCACCTCTTGGACAGGGGGCAAGTTTTGCCGGGGAGCTGTTTTTT. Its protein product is CASSPLGQGASFAGELFF.

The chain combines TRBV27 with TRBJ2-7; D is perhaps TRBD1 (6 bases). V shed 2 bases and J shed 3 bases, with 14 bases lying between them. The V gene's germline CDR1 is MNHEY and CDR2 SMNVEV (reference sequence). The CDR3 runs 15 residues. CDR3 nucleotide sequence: TGTGCCAGCAGTTTAGGGCAGGGGCCCTTCTACGAGCAGTACTTC. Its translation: CASSLGQGPFYEQYF.

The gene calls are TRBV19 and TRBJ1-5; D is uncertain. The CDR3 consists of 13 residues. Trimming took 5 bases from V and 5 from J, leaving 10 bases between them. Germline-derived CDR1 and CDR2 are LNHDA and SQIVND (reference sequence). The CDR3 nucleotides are TGTGCCAGTAGTTCCCAGACTGATCAGCCCCAGCATTTT. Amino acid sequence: CASSSQTDQPQHF.

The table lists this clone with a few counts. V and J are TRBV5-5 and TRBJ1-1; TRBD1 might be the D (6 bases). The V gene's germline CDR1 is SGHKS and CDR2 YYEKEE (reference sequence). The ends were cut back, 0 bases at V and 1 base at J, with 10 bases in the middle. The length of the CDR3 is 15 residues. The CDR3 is CASSLGDTWNTEAFF. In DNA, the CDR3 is TGTGCCAGCAGCTTGGGGGACACGTGGAACACTGAAGCTTTCTTT.

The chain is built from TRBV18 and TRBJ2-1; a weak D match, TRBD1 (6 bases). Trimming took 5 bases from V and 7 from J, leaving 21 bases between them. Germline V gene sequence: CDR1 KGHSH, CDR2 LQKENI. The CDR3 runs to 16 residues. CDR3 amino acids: CASSTTGTLEDNEQFF. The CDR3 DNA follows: TGTGCCAGCTCAACTACCGGGACACTGGAAGATAATGAGCAGTTCTTC.

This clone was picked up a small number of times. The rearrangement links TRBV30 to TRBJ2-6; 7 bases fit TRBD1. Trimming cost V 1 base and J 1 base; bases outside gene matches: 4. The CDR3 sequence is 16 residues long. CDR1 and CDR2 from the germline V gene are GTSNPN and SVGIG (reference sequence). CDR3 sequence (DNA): TGTGCCTGGAGTGAGACCAGGGGGTCTGGGGCCAACGTCCTGACTTTC. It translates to CAWSETRGSGANVLTF.

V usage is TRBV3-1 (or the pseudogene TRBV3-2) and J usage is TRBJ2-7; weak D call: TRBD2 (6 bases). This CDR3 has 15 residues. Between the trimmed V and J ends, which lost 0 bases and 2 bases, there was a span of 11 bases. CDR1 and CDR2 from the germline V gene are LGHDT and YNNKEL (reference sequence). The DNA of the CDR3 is TGTGCCAGCAGCCAAGATGCTAGCGTGCCCTACGAGCAGTACTTC. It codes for CASSQDASVPYEQYF.

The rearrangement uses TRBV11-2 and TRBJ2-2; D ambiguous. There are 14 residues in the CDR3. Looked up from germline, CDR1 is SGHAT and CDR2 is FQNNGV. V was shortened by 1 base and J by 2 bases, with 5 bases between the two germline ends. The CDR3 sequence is CASSLAGNTGELFF. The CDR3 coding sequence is TGTGCCAGCAGCTTAGCCGGTAACACCGGGGAGCTGTTTTTT.

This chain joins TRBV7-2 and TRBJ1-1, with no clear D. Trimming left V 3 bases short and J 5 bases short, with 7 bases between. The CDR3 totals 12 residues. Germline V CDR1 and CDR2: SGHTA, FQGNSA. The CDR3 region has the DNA TGTGCCAGCAGCTTGAGGCTGACTGAAGCTTTCTTT. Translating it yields CASSLRLTEAFF.

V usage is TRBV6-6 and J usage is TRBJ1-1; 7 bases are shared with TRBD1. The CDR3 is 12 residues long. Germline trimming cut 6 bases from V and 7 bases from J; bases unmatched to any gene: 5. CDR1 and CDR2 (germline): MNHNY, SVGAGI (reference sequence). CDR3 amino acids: CASSRGDSEAFF. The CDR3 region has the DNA TGTGCCAGCAGCCGTGGGGACAGTGAAGCTTTCTTT.

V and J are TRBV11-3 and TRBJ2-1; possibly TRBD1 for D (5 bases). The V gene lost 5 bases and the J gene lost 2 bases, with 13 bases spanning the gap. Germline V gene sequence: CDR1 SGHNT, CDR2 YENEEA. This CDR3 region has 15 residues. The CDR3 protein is CASSQRKGPYNEQFF. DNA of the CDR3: TGTGCCAGCAGCCAACGAAAGGGGCCCTACAATGAGCAGTTCTTC.

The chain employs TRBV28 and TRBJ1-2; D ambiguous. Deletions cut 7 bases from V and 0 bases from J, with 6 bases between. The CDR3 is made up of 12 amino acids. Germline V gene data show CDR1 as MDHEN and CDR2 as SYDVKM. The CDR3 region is CASTSPNYGYTF. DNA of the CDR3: TGTGCCAGCACAAGCCCTAACTATGGCTACACCTTC.

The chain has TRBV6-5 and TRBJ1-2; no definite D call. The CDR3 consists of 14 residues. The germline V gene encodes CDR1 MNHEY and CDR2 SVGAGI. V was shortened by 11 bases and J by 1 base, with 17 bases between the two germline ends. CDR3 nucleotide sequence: TGTGCCTCCTCGGAGACCTATTTTAACTATGGCTACACCTTC. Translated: CASSETYFNYGYTF.

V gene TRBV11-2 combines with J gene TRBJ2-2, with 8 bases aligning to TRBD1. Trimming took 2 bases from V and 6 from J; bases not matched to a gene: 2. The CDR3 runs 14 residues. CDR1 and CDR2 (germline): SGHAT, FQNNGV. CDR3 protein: CASSLLTGAGELFF. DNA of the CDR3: TGTGCCAGCAGCTTATTGACAGGGGCCGGGGAGCTGTTTTTT.

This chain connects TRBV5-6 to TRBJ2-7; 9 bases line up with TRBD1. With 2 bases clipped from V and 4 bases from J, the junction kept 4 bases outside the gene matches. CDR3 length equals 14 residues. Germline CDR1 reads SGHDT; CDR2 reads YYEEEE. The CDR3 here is CASSFTTGGYEQYF. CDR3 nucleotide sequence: TGTGCCAGCAGCTTTACGACAGGGGGGTACGAGCAGTACTTC.

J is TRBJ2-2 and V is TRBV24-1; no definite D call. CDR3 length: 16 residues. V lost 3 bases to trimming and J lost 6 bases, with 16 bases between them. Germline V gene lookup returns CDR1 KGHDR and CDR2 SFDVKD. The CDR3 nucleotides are TGTGCCACCAGTGATCCGAGAAGAGAGGTCCCCGGGGAGCTGTTTTTT. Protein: CATSDPRREVPGELFF.

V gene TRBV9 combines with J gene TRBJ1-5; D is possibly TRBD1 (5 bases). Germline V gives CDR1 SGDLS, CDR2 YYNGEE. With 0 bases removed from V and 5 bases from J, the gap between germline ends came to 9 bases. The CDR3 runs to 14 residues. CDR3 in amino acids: CASSVGPRDQPQHF. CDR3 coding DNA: TGTGCCAGCAGCGTAGGACCCAGGGATCAGCCCCAGCATTTT.

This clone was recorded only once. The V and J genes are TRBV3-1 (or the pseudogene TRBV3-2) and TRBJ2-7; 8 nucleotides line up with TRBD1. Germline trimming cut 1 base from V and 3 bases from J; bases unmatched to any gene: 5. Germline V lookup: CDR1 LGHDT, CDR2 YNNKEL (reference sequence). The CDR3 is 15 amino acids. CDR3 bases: TGTGCCAGCAGCCAAGGCTGGACAGGGCACTACGAGCAGTACTTC. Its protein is CASSQGWTGHYEQYF.

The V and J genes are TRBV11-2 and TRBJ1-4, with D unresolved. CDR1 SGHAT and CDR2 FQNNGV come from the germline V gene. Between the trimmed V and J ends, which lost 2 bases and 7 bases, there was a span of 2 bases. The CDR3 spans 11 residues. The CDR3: CASSLLEKLFF. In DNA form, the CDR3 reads TGTGCCAGCAGCTTACTTGAAAAACTGTTTTTT. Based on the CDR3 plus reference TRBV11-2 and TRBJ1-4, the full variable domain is EAGVAQSPRYKIIEKRQSVAFWCNPISGHATLYWYQQILGQGPKLLIQFQNNGVVDDSQLPKDRFSAERLKGVDSTLKIQPAKLEDSAVYLCASSLLEKLFFGSGTQLSVL.

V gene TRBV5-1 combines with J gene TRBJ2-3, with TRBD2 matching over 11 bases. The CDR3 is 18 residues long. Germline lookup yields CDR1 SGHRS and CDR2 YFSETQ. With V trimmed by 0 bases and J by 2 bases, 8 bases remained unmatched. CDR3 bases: TGCGCCAGCAGCTTGGAGGGCCGGACTAGCGGGCTCACAGATACGCAGTATTTT. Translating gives CASSLEGRTSGLTDTQYF.